This T cell receptor beta chain is from a study of identical twins. TCRdb processed the 5' RACE reads anew with MiXCR; each CDR3 protein has one entry. The top ten clones hold around 13% of a sample with approximately 700,000 distinct CDR3 sequences, 15% to 20% of them seen once. Germline CDR1 reads SGHRS; CDR2 reads YFSETQ. This CDR3 has 14 residues. V was clipped by 6 bases and J by 4 bases, with 11 bases between them. Of note for this clonotype: Its antigen is undetermined.

General observations from the study: Carriage of fewer insertions was seen in abundant cord blood beta clonotypes, whereas memory repertoires showed none. The same donors were not followed; conclusions instead depended on cross-sectional statistical analysis.

This same sample was also part of a study on T cells expressing NK-cell markers. As that study records: Sorted CD3+CD56+NKG2C+, CD3+CD56+NKG2C- and CD3+CD56-NKG2C+ T cells provided the TCR beta repertoires. In several donors, these clonotypes also led the CD3+CD56-NKG2C+ fraction.

The TCR sequence derives from a woman aged 18 to 35 in good health. The V gene is TRBV5-1, the J gene TRBJ2-6; no reliable D call. Sequenced input: PBMCs. CDR3 DNA: TGCGCCAGCACCTCAGTGGGGGGGGCCAACGTCCTGACTTTC. Encoded protein: CASTSVGGANVLTF.